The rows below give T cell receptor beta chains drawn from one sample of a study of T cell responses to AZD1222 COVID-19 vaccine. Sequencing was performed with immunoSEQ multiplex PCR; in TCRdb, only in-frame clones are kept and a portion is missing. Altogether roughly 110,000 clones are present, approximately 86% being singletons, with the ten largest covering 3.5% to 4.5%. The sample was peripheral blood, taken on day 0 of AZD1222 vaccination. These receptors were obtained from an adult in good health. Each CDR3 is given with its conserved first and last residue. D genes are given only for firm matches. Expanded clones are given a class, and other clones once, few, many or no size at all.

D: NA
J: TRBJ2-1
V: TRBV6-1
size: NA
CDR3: CASSDWAREQFF
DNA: TGTGCCAGCAGTGATTGGGCTAGGGAGCAGTTCTTC

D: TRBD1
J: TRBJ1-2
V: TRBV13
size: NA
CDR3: CASSLEGQNYGYTF
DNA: TGTGCCAGCAGCTTAGAGGGACAGAACTATGGCTACACCTTC

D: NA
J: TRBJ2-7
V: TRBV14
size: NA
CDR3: CASSQENSYEQYF
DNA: TGTGCCAGCAGCCAAGAGAACAGCTACGAGCAGTACTTC

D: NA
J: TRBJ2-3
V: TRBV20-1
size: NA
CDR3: CSARPTDTQYF
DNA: TGCAGTGCTAGGCCAACAGATACGCAGTATTTT

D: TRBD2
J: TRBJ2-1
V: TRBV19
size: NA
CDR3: CASRPLAGFPYNEQFF
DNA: TGTGCCAGTAGACCTTTAGCGGGATTCCCCTACAATGAGCAGTTCTTC

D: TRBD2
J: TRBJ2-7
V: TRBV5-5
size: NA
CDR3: CASSSWTSGGEQYF
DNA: TGTGCCAGCAGCTCTTGGACTAGCGGCGGCGAGCAGTACTTC

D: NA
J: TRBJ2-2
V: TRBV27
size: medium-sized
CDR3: CASSLRFYTGELFF
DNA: TGTGCCAGCAGTTTACGATTCTACACCGGGGAGCTGTTTTTT

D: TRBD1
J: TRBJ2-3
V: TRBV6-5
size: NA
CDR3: CASTETGSGTQYF
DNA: TGTGCCAGCACCGAGACAGGGTCAGGCACGCAGTATTTT

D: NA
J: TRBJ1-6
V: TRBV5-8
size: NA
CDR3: CASSRTAEGRGYSPLHF
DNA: TGTGCCAGCAGTCGGACGGCGGAGGGCCGAGGTTATTCACCCCTCCACTTT

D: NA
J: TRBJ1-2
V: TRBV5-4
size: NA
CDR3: CASSLKGSGYTF
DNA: TGTGCCAGCAGCTTAAAGGGGAGCGGCTACACCTTC

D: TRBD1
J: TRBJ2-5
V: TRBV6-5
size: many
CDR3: CASRMGQGQTQYF
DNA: TGTGCCAGCAGAATGGGACAGGGTCAGACCCAGTACTTC

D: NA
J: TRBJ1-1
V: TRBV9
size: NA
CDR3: CASSGPRDGDTEAFF
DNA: TGTGCCAGCAGCGGCCCCAGGGATGGGGACACTGAAGCTTTCTTT

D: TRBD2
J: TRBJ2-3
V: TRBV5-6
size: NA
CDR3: CASSWPGTSGGDTQYF
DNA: TGTGCCAGCAGCTGGCCCGGGACTAGCGGGGGGGATACGCAGTATTTT

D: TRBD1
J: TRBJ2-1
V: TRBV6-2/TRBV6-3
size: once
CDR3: CASSYPDRIHFF
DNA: TGTGCCAGCAGTTACCCGGACAGGATCCACTTCTTC

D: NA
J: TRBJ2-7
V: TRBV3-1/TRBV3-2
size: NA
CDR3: CASSQVANLGEQYF
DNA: TGTGCCAGCAGCCAAGTGGCGAACTTGGGGGAGCAGTACTTC

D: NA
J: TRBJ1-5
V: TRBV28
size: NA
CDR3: CASSSTGGNQPQHF
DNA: TGTGCCAGCAGTTCGACAGGAGGCAATCAGCCCCAGCATTTT

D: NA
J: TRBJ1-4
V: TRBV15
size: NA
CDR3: CATSRGVEKLFF
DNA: TGTGCCACCAGCAGAGGAGTTGAAAAACTGTTTTTT

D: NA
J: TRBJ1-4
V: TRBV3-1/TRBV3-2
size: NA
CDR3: CASSQVSRGGQLFF
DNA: TGTGCCAGCAGCCAAGTCTCCAGGGGCGGACAGCTGTTTTTT

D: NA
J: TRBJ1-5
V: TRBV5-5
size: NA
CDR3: CASSPGPGRGQPQHF
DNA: TGTGCCAGCAGCCCGGGGCCCGGGAGAGGCCAGCCCCAGCATTTT

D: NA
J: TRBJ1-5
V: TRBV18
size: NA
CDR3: CASSLQEIGNQPQHF
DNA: TGTGCCAGCTCACTCCAGGAGATAGGCAATCAGCCCCAGCATTTT

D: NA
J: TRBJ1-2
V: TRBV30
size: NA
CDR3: CAWSVAALGYGYTF
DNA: TGTGCCTGGAGTGTAGCAGCCCTAGGCTATGGCTACACCTTC

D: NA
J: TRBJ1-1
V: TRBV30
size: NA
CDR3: CAWSQDAEAFF
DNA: TGTGCCTGGAGTCAGGATGCTGAAGCTTTCTTT

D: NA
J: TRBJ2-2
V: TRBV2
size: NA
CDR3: CASLFHVPGELFF
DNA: TGTGCCAGCCTATTCCACGTCCCCGGGGAGCTGTTTTTT

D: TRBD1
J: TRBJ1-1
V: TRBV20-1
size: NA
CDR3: CSARPQGGAFF
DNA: TGCAGTGCTAGACCCCAGGGGGGAGCTTTCTTT

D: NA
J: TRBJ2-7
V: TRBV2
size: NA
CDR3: CASSAEGNEQYF
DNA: TGTGCCAGCAGTGCCGAGGGGAACGAGCAGTACTTC

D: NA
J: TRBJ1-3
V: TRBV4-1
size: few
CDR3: CASSQAWGSPGNTIYF
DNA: TGCGCCAGCAGCCAAGCATGGGGCTCGCCTGGAAACACCATATATTTT

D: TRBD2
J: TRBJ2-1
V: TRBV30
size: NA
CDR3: CAWRASGGIDEQFF
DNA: TGTGCCTGGAGGGCAAGCGGGGGGATCGATGAGCAGTTCTTC

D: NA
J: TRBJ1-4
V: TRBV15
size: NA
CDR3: CATSRGGDGEKLFF
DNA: TGTGCCACCAGCAGAGGCGGTGATGGTGAAAAACTGTTTTTT

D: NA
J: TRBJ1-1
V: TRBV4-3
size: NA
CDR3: CASSPSSGTEAFF
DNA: TGCGCCAGCAGCCCCTCCAGTGGCACTGAAGCTTTCTTT

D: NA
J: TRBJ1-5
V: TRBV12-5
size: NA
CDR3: CASGLNSNQPQHF
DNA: TGTGCTAGTGGTTTAAACAGCAATCAGCCCCAGCATTTT

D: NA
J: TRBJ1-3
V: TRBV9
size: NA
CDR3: CASSDAGMRGAGNTIYF
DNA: TGTGCCAGCAGCGATGCGGGGATGAGAGGGGCTGGAAACACCATATATTTT

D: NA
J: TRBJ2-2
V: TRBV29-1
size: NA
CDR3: CSADRGYTGELFF
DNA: TGCAGCGCCGATCGGGGATACACCGGGGAGCTGTTTTTT

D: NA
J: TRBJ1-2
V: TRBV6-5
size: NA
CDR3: CASKTSSGYGYTF
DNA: TGTGCCAGCAAAACTTCTAGCGGCTATGGCTACACCTTC

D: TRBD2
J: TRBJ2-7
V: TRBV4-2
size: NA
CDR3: CASSLQSGINIYEQYF
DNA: TGTGCCAGCAGCCTACAAAGCGGGATCAACATCTACGAGCAGTACTTC

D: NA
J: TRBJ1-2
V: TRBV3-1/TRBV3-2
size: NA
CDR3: CASSQASIGVANYGYTF
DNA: TGTGCCAGCAGCCAAGCTTCGATCGGGGTGGCTAACTATGGCTACACCTTC